The 5 T cell receptor beta chains below all came from one sample that was sequenced in a study of blood T cell repertoires in COVID-19. Sequencing used immunoSEQ multiplex PCR; TCRdb keeps in-frame clones, though not all of them. The sample holds about 120,000 clones; roughly 79% are singletons and the top ten take approximately 2.5%. Sequencing used peripheral blood. Receptors originate from a man aged 65-85 years with acute or convalescent COVID-19.

This clone was picked up a small number of times. V and J are TRBV21-1 and TRBJ1-1. TRBV21-1 is a listed pseudogene. The CDR3 consists of 14 residues. The CDR3 sequence is CASSGGGVNTEAFF. The CDR3 DNA sequence: TGTGCCAGCAGCGGAGGGGGGGTGAACACTGAAGCTTTCTTT.

The rearrangement joins TRBV7-9 to TRBJ1-1, with a possible D match to TRBD1 (5 bases). This CDR3 region has 14 residues. The V end was cut by 7 bases, the J end by 5 bases, with 17 bases between. CDR1 is SEHNR, CDR2 FQNEAQ, per germline (reference sequence). CDR3 in DNA: TGTGCCAGCATCTACCCGGGGGAAGTGACTGAAGCTTTCTTT. It encodes CASIYPGEVTEAFF.

The V gene is TRBV30, the J gene TRBJ1-1; unclear D gene. The germline CDR1 and CDR2 sequences are GTSNPN and SVGIG (reference sequence). There are 11 residues in the CDR3. V was shortened by 2 bases and J by 5 bases, with 6 bases between the two germline ends. The CDR3 DNA follows: TGTGCCTGGAGTTGGAGGACTGAAGCTTTCTTT. Translating it yields CAWSWRTEAFF.

This chain joins TRBV19 and TRBJ1-5; D remains unclear. This CDR3 spans 14 amino acids. From germline, CDR1 is LNHDA and CDR2 SQIVND (reference sequence). Trimming took off 3 bases at V and 5 bases at J, with 11 bases between the two ends. The CDR3 loop reads CASSILSGDQPQHF. The CDR3 coding sequence is TGTGCCAGTAGTATTCTCTCGGGTGATCAGCCCCAGCATTTT.

The chain recombines TRBV11-2 with TRBJ1-5; D is perhaps TRBD1 (6 bases). The germline gives CDR1 SGHAT, CDR2 FQNNGV. This CDR3 contains 14 residues. Trimming took 3 bases from V and 5 from J, leaving 11 bases between them. The CDR3 spells CASSFTHRDQPQHF. CDR3 coding DNA: TGTGCCAGCAGCTTCACTCACAGGGATCAGCCCCAGCATTTT.